This TCR beta chain was observed in a study of control samples from healthy donors and cancer patients. In germline, CDR1 is SEHNR, CDR2 FQNEAQ (reference sequence). V lost 0 bases and J lost 2, with 8 bases in between. CDR3 size: 14 residues. The assay was immunoSEQ multiplex PCR, and TCRdb's table has in-frame clones only and misses some. The sample records 100,000 to 150,000 clones, roughly 90% being singletons. The origin of this receptor is a man younger than 35 in good health. This chain uses TRBV7-9 with TRBJ2-7; D remains unclear. The sample consisted of blood. CDR3 nucleotide sequence: TGTGCCAGCAGCTTAGCCGAAAAACCCTACGAGCAGTACTTC. This encodes CASSLAEKPYEQYF.